One and the same sample provided the 20 T cell receptor beta chains below, sequenced in a study of T cell repertoires in cytomegalovirus infection. One entry per CDR3 protein results from TCRdb running MiXCR on the reads. This table holds around 740,000 distinct CDR3 sequences, 35% to 40% found once. Sequencing was carried out using PBMCs. The receptors come from a human donor in good health (CMV status not recorded). Some clones in this sample may be carry-over from other donors' samples.

A word on this clonotype: It may be a read error: a sequence one base away is much more abundant. V usage is TRBV11-2 and J usage is TRBJ1-6; a possible D gene is TRBD1 (6 bases). The length of the CDR3 is 15 residues. In germline, CDR1 is SGHAT, CDR2 FQNNGV. The CDR3 region has the DNA TGTGCCAGCAGCCCCTCGCCGGGGGGCGCTTCACCCCTCCCCTTT. Protein product: CASSPSPGGASPLPF. The whole variable domain, remainder taken from reference TRBV11-2 and TRBJ1-6, is EAGVAQSPRYKIIEKRQSVAFWCNPISGHATLYWYQQILGQGPKLLIQFQNNGVVDDSQLPKDRFSAERLKGVDSTLKIQPAKLEDSAVYLCASSPSPGGASPLPFGNGTRLTVT.

This rearrangement joins TRBV20-1 to TRBJ1-2; 8 bases are shared with TRBD1. Unmatched junction bases numbered 6, after V lost 4 bases and J lost 2 bases. The germline V gene encodes CDR1 DFQATT and CDR2 SNEGSKA (reference sequence). The CDR3 is 14 residues long. The CDR3 nucleotides are TGCAGTGCTAACCGACAGGGGCGGAACTATGGCTACACCTTC. The encoded protein is CSANRQGRNYGYTF.

This chain connects TRBV14 to TRBJ2-1; a weak D match, TRBD2 (6 bases). The CDR3 contains 15 residues. The germline V gene has CDR1 SGHDN and CDR2 FVKESK. V dropped 2 bases and J dropped 8 bases, with 16 bases sitting between them. The CDR3 DNA follows: TGTGCCAGCAGCCAACGGGGGAGCTTTTCTTATGAGCAGTTCTTC. Amino acid sequence: CASSQRGSFSYEQFF.

This clonotype has more than one count but fewer than ten. The gene calls are TRBV7-9 and TRBJ1-5; D perhaps matches TRBD1 (6 bases). The V gene lost 5 bases and the J gene lost 3 bases, with 17 bases spanning the gap. This CDR3 contains 16 residues. The germline CDR1 and CDR2 sequences are SEHNR and FQNEAQ (reference sequence). The CDR3 protein is CASSTSGGRDNQPQHF. CDR3 in DNA: TGTGCCAGCAGCACATCGGGGGGCAGGGACAATCAGCCCCAGCATTTT.

V gene TRBV29-1 combines with J gene TRBJ2-2; 9 nucleotides agree with TRBD1. The ends lost 2 bases at V and 0 bases at J; junction bases unmatched: 4. This CDR3 is built from 16 residues. Looked up from germline, CDR1 is SQVTM and CDR2 is ANQGSEA. The CDR3 is CSVESDRGPNTGELFF. Written as DNA, the CDR3 is TGCAGCGTTGAATCGGACAGGGGACCGAACACCGGGGAGCTGTTTTTT.

This clonotype was seen only a few times. The V call is TRBV6-5, the J call TRBJ1-6; TRBD1 aligns across 8 bases. CDR3 size: 16 residues. The ends lost 6 bases at V and 4 bases at J; junction bases unmatched: 8. The germline gives CDR1 MNHEY, CDR2 SVGAGI. CDR3 residues: CASRKDRGPYNSPLHF. The CDR3 DNA is TGTGCCAGCAGGAAAGACAGGGGCCCTTATAATTCACCCCTCCACTTT.

The gene calls are TRBV12-3 or TRBV12-4 and TRBJ2-4, with D perhaps TRBD1 or TRBD2 (5 bases each). Trimming took 6 bases from V and 0 from J, leaving 15 bases between them. The CDR3 loop spans 16 amino acids. This CDR3 is CASSPLGEGAKNIQYF. As DNA, the CDR3 is TGTGCCAGCAGCCCTTTGGGGGAAGGAGCCAAAAACATTCAGTACTTC.

The chain recombines TRBV11-3 with TRBJ2-1; no clear D gene. The CDR3 extends over 16 amino acids. Trimming took 3 bases from V and 2 from J, leaving 14 bases between them. Germline V lookup: CDR1 SGHNT, CDR2 YENEEA. The CDR3 DNA reads TGTGCCAGCAGCTTGGGATCATCCGTCACCTACAATGAGCAGTTCTTC. Protein product: CASSLGSSVTYNEQFF.

This clonotype was seen a handful of times. The V gene is TRBV28, the J gene TRBJ2-7; 9 nucleotides agree with TRBD2. The CDR3 spans 14 residues. V gave up 7 bases and J gave up 0 bases; unmatched junction bases: 4. Germline CDR1 reads MDHEN; CDR2 reads SYDVKM. CDR3 protein: CASKRSGSSYEQYF. The DNA for the CDR3 is TGTGCCAGCAAGCGTAGCGGGAGCTCCTACGAGCAGTACTTC.

The gene calls are TRBV15 and TRBJ2-3, with D maybe TRBD1 (6 bases). There are 15 residues in the CDR3. The germline V and J ends were trimmed by 1 base and 3 bases, with 11 bases remaining between them. Looked up from germline, CDR1 is LNHNV and CDR2 is YYDKDF (reference sequence). This CDR3 is CATSRVGTGTDTQYF. DNA of the CDR3: TGTGCCACCAGCAGAGTAGGCACAGGGACAGATACGCAGTATTTT.

This clonotype was seen ten or more times. V is TRBV7-2 and J is TRBJ1-4; TRBD1 might be the D (6 bases). Trimming shortened V by 1 base and J by 14 bases, and 11 bases separated the two germline ends. The CDR3 length is 12 residues. CDR1 SGHTA and CDR2 FQGNSA come from the germline V gene. CDR3 protein: CASSLEQGLLFF. The CDR3 DNA reads as TGTGCCAGCAGCTTAGAACAGGGCCTCCTGTTTTTT. The whole variable domain, filled in from reference TRBV7-2 and TRBJ1-4, reads GAGVSQSPSNKVTEKGKDVELRCDPISGHTALYWYRQSLGQGLEFLIYFQGNSAPDKSGLPSDRFSAERTGGSVSTLTIQRTQQEDSAVYLCASSLEQGLLFFGSGTQLSVL.

The chain joins TRBV11-1 to TRBJ2-7; 9 bases are a match to TRBD1. The CDR3 loop spans 15 amino acids. V shed 3 bases and J 5 bases; nucleotides not matched to a gene: 8. Germline assignment: CDR1 SGHAT and CDR2 FQDESV (reference sequence). CDR3 sequence reads: CASSLGQGYPHEQYF. CDR3 in DNA: TGTGCCAGCAGCTTGGGACAGGGATATCCCCACGAGCAGTACTTC.

The chain links TRBV28 to TRBJ1-5; D is unclear. With 4 bases removed from V and 9 bases from J, the gap between germline ends came to 22 bases. Germline V gene sequence: CDR1 MDHEN, CDR2 SYDVKM. CDR3 length: 16 residues. CDR3 nucleotide sequence: TGTGCCAGCAGTTCCCCCCCGGACGTCGGCTGGGGGCCCCAGCATTTT. It yields the protein CASSSPPDVGWGPQHF.

Details on this clonotype: The junction departs from germline at one end; a sequencing error may be responsible. This chain uses TRBV29-1 with TRBJ1-1, with D unclear. In germline, CDR1 is SQVTM, CDR2 ANQGSEA. The CDR3 is made up of 11 amino acids. CDR3 loop: CSVEAAAGYSF. Here the CDR3 DNA reads TGCAGCGTTGAAGCCGCCGCCGGGTACAGCTTT.

For this clonotype: A much larger clone lies a single base off, so this may be a read error. The CDR3 ends on some other residue instead of the conserved phenylalanine or tryptophan, so this is likely a read error. This rearrangement joins TRBV12-3 or TRBV12-4 to TRBJ2-2, with 9 nucleotides matching TRBD2. Losses at the gene ends were 3 bases for V and 7 bases for J; bases not matched to a gene: 12. CDR3 length: 17 residues. CDR3 amino acids: CASSFSGGRALDGELFL. For the CDR3, the DNA is TGTGCCAGCAGTTTCTCTGGCGGGAGGGCCTTGGACGGGGAGCTGTTTTTG.

This chain's CDR3 is CASSLFVGSYNEQFF. CDR3 DNA sequence: TGCGCCAGCAGTTTATTCGTCGGGAGTTACAATGAGCAGTTCTTC. The genes are TRBV5-1 and TRBJ2-1; the D gene is possibly TRBD2 (6 bases). The ends were cut back, 5 bases at V and 4 bases at J, with 16 bases in the middle. This CDR3 is 15 amino acids long. The germline gives CDR1 SGHRS, CDR2 YFSETQ.

The gene calls are TRBV24-1 and TRBJ2-1; 9 bases match TRBD1. The germline CDR1 and CDR2 sequences are KGHDR and SFDVKD. V dropped 9 bases and J dropped 3; count of bases not matched to a gene: 20. There are 19 residues in the CDR3. The CDR3 DNA reads TGTGCCACCGCCGGCCCCCGGGACAGGGATTCGAGCGTCTACAATGAGCAGTTCTTC. Translating gives CATAGPRDRDSSVYNEQFF.

This clonotype was observed a single time. The chain is built from TRBV6-6 and TRBJ2-1; 9 bases line up with TRBD2. The CDR3 covers 15 residues. V gave up 5 bases and J gave up 0 bases; unmatched junction bases: 2. Germline assignment: CDR1 MNHNY and CDR2 SVGAGI (reference sequence). CDR3 amino acids: CASSTAGGSYNEQFF. In DNA form, the CDR3 reads TGTGCCAGCAGTACAGCGGGGGGCTCCTACAATGAGCAGTTCTTC.

The V call is TRBV19, the J call TRBJ1-5; D is uncertain. The CDR3 extends over 15 amino acids. With 2 bases removed from V and 0 bases from J, the gap between germline ends came to 8 bases. Germline V gene sequence: CDR1 LNHDA, CDR2 SQIVND (reference sequence). The CDR3 reads CASSISGISNQPQHF. CDR3 nucleotides: TGTGCCAGTAGTATATCGGGCATTAGCAATCAGCCCCAGCATTTT.

This clonotype was picked up one time. This chain links TRBV7-6 with TRBJ2-7; 9 bases map to TRBD1. This CDR3 comprises 15 residues. V lost 2 bases and J lost 6; bases outside the gene matches: 8. The V gene's germline CDR1 is SGHVS and CDR2 FNYEAQ. The CDR3 DNA follows: TGTGCCAGCAGCTTAATTGCGACAGGGGGGTCCGAGCAGTACTTC. Translating gives CASSLIATGGSEQYF.